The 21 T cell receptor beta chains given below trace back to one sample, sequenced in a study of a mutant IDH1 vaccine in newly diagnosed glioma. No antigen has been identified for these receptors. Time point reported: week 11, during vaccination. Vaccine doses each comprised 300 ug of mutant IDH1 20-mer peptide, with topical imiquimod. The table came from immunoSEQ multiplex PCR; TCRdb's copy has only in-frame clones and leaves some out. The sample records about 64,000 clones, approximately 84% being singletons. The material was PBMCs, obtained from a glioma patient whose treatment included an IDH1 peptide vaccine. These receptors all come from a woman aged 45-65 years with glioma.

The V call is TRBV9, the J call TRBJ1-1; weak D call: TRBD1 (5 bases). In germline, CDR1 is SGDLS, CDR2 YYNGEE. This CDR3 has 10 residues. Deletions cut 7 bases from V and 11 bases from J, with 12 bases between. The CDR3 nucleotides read TGTGCCAGCCGGGCCCGGGGGGCTTTCTTT. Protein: CASRARGAFF.

The CDR3 coding sequence is TGTGCCAGCAGCGGGTTTAACTATGGCTACACCTTC. Translated: CASSGFNYGYTF. The rearrangement joins TRBV7-2 to TRBJ1-2; D is ambiguous. Germline V lookup: CDR1 SGHTA, CDR2 FQGNSA. The CDR3 is made up of 12 amino acids. V lost 5 bases, J lost 1 base, and 5 bases lay in between.

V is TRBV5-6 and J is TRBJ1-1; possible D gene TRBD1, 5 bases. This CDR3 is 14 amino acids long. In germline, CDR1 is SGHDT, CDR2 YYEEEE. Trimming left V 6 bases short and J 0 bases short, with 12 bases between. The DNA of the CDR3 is TGTGCCAGCACCCGAGGGACGGTGAACACTGAAGCTTTCTTT. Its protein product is CASTRGTVNTEAFF.

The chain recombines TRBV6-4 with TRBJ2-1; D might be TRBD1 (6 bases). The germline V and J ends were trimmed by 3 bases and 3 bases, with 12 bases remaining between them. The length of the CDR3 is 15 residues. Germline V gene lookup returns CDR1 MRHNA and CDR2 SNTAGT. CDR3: CASSEAPGDYNEQFF. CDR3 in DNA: TGTGCCAGCAGTGAGGCCCCAGGGGACTACAATGAGCAGTTCTTC.

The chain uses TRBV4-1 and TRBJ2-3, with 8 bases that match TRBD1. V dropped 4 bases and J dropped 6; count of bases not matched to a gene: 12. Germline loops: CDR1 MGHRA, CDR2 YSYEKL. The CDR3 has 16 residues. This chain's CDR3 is CASSPQAGGHRDTQYF. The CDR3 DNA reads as TGCGCCAGCAGCCCCCAGGCAGGGGGCCATCGGGATACGCAGTATTTT.

The CDR3 DNA reads TGTGCCAGTATTACAGGGGTGGCCTATAATTCACCCCTCCACTTT. It is translated as CASITGVAYNSPLHF. The J gene is TRBJ1-6, the V gene TRBV19, with 7 bases fitting TRBD1. The CDR3 is 15 residues long. The germline V gene encodes CDR1 LNHDA and CDR2 SQIVND (reference sequence). V shed 7 bases and J 2 bases; nucleotides not matched to a gene: 5.

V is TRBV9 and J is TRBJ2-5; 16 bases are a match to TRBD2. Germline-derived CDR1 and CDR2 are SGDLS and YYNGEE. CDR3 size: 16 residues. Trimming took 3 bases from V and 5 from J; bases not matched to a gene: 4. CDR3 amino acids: CASSDRGLAGGETQYF. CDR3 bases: TGTGCCAGCAGCGACAGGGGACTAGCGGGGGGGGAGACCCAGTACTTC.

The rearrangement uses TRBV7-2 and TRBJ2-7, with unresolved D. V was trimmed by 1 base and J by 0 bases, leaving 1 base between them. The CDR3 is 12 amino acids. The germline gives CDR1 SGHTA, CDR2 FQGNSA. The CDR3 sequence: CASSLVSYEQYF. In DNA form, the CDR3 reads TGTGCCAGCAGCTTAGTCTCCTACGAGCAGTACTTC.

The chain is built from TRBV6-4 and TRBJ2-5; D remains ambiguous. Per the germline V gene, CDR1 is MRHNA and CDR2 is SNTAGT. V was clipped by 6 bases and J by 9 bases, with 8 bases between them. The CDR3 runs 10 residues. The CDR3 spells CASRGMAQYF. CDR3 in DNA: TGTGCCAGCAGGGGGATGGCCCAGTACTTC.

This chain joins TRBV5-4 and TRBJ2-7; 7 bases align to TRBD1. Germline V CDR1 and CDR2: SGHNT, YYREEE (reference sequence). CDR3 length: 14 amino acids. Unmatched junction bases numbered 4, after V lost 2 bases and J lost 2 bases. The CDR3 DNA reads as TGTGCCAGCAGCTTTGGGACAGAGACCTACGAGCAGTACTTC. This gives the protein CASSFGTETYEQYF.

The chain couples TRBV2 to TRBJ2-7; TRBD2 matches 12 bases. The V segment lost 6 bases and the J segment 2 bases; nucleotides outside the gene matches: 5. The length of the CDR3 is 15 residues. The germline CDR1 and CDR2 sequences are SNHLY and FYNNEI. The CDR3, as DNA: TGTGCCAGCAGACGGACTAGCGGGGTGACCTACGAGCAGTACTTC. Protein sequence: CASRRTSGVTYEQYF.

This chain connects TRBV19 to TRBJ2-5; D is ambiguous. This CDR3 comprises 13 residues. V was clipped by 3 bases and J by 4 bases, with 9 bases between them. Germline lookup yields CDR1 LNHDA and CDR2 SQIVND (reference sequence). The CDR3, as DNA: TGTGCCAGTAGTATTGGGCTGGGAGAGACCCAGTACTTC. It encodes CASSIGLGETQYF.

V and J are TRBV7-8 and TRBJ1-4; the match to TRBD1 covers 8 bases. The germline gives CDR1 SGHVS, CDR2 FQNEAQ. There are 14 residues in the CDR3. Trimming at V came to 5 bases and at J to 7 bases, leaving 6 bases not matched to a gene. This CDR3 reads CASSIGQGGEKLFF. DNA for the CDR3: TGTGCCAGCAGCATCGGACAGGGTGGTGAAAAACTGTTTTTT.

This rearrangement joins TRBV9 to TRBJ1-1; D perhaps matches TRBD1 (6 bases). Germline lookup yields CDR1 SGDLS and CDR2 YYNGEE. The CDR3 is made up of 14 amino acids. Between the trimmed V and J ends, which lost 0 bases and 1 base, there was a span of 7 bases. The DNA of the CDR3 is TGTGCCAGCAGCGTAGGGGGGGCGAACACTGAAGCTTTCTTT. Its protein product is CASSVGGANTEAFF.

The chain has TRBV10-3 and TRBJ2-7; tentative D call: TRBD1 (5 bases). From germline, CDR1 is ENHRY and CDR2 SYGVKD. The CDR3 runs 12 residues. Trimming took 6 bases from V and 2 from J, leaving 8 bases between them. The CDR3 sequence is CAISIQAYEQYF. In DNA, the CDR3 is TGTGCCATCAGCATACAGGCCTACGAGCAGTACTTC.

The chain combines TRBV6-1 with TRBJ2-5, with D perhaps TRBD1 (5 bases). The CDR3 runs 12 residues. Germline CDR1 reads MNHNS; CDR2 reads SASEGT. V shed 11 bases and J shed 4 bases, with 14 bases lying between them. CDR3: CAVLQGGETQYF. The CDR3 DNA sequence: TGTGCCGTACTGCAGGGCGGAGAGACCCAGTACTTC.

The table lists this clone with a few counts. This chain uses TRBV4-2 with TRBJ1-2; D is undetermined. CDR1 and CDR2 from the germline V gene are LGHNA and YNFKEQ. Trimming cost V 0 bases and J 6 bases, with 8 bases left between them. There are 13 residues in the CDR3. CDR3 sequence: CASSQEKGNGYTF. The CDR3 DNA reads TGTGCCAGCAGCCAAGAAAAGGGAAATGGCTACACCTTC.

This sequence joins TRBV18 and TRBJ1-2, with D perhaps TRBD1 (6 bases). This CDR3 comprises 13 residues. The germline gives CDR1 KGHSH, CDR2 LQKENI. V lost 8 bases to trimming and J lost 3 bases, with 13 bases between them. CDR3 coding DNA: TGTGCCAGCCAGGGGACCCTCGACTATGGCTACACCTTC. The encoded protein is CASQGTLDYGYTF.

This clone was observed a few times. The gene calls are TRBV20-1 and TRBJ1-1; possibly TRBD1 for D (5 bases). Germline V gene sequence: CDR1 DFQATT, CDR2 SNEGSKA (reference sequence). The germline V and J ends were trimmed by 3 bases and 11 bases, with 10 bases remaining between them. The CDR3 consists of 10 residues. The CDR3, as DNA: TGCAGTGCTAGGGAGGGGAGTGCTTTCTTT. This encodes CSAREGSAFF.

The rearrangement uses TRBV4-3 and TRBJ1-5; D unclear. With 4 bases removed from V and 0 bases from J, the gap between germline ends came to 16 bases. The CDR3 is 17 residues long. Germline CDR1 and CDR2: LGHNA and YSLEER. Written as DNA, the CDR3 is TGCGCCAGCAGCCCCTCGGGATCCCCAAGTAGCAATCAGCCCCAGCATTTT. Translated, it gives CASSPSGSPSSNQPQHF.

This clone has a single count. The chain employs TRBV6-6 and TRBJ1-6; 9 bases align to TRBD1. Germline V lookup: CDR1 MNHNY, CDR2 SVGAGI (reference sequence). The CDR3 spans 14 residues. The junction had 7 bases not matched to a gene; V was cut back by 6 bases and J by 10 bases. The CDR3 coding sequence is TGTGCCAGCAGCTCGGGACAGGGACAATCACCCCTCCACTTT. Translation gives CASSSGQGQSPLHF.